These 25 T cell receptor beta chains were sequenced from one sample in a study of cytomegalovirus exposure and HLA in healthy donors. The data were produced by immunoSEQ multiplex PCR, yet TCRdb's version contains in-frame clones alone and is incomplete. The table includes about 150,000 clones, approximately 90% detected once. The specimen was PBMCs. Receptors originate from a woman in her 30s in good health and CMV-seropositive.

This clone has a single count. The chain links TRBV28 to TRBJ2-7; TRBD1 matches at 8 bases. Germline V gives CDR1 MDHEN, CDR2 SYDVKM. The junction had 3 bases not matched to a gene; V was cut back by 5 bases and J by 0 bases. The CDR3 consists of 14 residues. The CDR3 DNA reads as TGTGCCAGCAGTCCCGACAGGGGCTCCTACGAGCAGTACTTC. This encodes CASSPDRGSYEQYF.

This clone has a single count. CDR3: CTWRGGRTGNSPLHF. The CDR3 nucleotides are TGTACCTGGCGGGGGGGGAGAACAGGAAATTCACCCCTCCACTTT. V is TRBV27 and J is TRBJ1-6; a possible D gene is TRBD1 (5 bases). Germline CDR1 MNHEY, CDR2 SMNVEV (reference sequence). CDR3 length: 15 residues.

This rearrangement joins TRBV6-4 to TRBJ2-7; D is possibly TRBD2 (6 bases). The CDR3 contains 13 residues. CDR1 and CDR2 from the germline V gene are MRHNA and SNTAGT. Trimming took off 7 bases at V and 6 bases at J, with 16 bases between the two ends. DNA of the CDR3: TGTGCCAGCAACCGAGGACGGGGGTCCGAGCAGTACTTC. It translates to CASNRGRGSEQYF.

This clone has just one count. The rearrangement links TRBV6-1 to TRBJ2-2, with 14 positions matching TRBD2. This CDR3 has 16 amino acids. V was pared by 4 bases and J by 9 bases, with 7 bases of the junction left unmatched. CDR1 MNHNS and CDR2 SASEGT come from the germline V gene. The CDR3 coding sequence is TGTGCCAGCAGTGGCCGGACTAGCGGGAGGCCCCGGGAGCTGTTTTTT. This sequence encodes CASSGRTSGRPRELFF.

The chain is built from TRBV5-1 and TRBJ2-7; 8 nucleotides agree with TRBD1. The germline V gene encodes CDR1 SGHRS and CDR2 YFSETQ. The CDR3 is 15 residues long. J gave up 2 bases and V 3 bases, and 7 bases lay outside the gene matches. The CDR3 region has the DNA TGCGCCAGCAGCTCGGGCAGGGGGCTCCCCTACGAGCAGTACTTC. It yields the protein CASSSGRGLPYEQYF.

The CDR3 loop reads CASSIVSRGRYNEQFF. The CDR3 coding sequence is TGTGCCAGTAGTATAGTGTCTCGGGGAAGGTACAATGAGCAGTTCTTC. The chain joins TRBV19 to TRBJ2-1, with D maybe TRBD2 (5 bases). The germline gives CDR1 LNHDA, CDR2 SQIVND (reference sequence). The V end was cut by 1 base, the J end by 4 bases, with 14 bases between. This CDR3 comprises 16 residues.

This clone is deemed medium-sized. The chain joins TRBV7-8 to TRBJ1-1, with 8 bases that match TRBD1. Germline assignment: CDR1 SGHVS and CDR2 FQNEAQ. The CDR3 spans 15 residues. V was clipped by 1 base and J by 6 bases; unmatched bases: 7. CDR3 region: CASSLGAGGMSEAFF. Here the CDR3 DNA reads TGTGCCAGCAGCTTAGGTGCAGGGGGCATGTCTGAAGCTTTCTTT.

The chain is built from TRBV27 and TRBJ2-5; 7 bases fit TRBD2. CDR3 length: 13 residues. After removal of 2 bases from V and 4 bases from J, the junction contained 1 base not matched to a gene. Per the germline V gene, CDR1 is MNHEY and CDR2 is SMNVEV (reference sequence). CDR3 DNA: TGTGCCAGCAGTTTAGGGGGGGGAGAGACCCAGTACTTC. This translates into CASSLGGGETQYF.

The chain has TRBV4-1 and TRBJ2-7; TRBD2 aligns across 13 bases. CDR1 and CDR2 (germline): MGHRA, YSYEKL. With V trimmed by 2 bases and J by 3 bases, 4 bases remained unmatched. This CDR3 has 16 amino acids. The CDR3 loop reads CASSQWTSGSVYEQYF. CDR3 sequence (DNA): TGCGCCAGCAGCCAATGGACTAGCGGGAGTGTCTACGAGCAGTACTTC.

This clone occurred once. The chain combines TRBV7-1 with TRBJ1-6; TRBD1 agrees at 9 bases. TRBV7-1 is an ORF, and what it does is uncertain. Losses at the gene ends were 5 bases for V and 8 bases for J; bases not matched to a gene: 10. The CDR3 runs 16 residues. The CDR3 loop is CASSRGTGNFDSPLHF. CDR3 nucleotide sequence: TGTGCCAGCAGCCGAGGGACAGGGAATTTTGATTCACCCCTCCACTTT.

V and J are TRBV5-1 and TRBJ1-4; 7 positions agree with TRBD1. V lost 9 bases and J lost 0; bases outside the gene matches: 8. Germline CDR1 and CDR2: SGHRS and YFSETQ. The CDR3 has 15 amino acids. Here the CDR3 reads CATRTGGSTNEKLFF. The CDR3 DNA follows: TGCGCCACAAGGACAGGAGGATCAACTAATGAAAAACTGTTTTTT. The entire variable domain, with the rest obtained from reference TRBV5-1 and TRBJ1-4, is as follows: KAGVTQTPRYLIKTRGQQVTLSCSPISGHRSVSWYQQTPGQGLQFLFEYFSETQRNKGNFPGRFSGRQFSNSRSEMNVSTLELGDSALYLCATRTGGSTNEKLFFGSGTQLSVL.

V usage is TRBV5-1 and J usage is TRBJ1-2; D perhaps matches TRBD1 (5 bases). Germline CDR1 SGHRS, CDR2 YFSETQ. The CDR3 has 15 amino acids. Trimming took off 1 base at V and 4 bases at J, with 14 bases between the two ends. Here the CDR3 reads CASSLSVRQGYGYTF. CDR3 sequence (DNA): TGCGCCAGCAGCTTGTCAGTGAGGCAGGGCTATGGCTACACCTTC.

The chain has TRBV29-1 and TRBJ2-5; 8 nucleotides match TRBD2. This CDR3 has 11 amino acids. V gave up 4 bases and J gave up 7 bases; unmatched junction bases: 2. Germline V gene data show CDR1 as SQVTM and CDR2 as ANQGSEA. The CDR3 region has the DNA TGCAGCGTTGTGCGGGGGGTGACCCAGTACTTC. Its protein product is CSVVRGVTQYF. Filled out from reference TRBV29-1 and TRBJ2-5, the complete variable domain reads SAVISQKPSRDICQRGTSLTIQCQVDSQVTMMFWYRQQPGQSLTLIATANQGSEATYESGFVIDKFPISRPNLTFSTLTVSNMSPEDSSIYLCSVVRGVTQYFGPGTRLLVL.

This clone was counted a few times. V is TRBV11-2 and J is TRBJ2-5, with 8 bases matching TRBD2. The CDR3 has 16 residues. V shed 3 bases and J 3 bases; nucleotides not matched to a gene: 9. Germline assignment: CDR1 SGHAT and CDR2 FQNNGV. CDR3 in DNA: TGTGCCAGCAGCTTCTTCGCGGGCGGGAGGAAAGAGACCCAGTACTTC. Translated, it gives CASSFFAGGRKETQYF. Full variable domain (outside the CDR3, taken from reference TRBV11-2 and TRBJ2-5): EAGVAQSPRYKIIEKRQSVAFWCNPISGHATLYWYQQILGQGPKLLIQFQNNGVVDDSQLPKDRFSAERLKGVDSTLKIQPAKLEDSAVYLCASSFFAGGRKETQYFGPGTRLLVL.

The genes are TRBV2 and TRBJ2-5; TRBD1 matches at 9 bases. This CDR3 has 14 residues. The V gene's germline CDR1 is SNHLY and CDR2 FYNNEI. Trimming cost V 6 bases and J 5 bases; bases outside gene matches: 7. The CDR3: CASRPGQGRETQYF. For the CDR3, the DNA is TGTGCCAGCAGGCCGGGACAGGGAAGGGAGACCCAGTACTTC.

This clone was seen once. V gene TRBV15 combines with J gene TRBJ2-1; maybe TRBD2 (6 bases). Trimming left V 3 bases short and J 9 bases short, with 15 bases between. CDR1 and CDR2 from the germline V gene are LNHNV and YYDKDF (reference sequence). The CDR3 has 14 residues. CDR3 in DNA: TGTGCCACCAGCAGGGACCAGACTAGGCGTGAGCAGTTCTTC. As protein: CATSRDQTRREQFF.

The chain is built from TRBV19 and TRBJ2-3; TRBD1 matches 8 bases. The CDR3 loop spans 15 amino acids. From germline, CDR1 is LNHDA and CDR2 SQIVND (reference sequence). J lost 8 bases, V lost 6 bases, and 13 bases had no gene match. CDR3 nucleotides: TGTGCCAGTAGGACCGGCGGACAGGGATCGGGTACGCAGTATTTT. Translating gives CASRTGGQGSGTQYF.

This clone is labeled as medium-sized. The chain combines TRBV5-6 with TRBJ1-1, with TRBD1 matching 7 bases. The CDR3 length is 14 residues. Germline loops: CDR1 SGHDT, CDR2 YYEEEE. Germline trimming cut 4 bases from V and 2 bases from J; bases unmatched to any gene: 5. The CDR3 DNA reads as TGTGCCAGCAGCGCAACAGGGGTCAACACTGAAGCTTTCTTT. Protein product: CASSATGVNTEAFF.

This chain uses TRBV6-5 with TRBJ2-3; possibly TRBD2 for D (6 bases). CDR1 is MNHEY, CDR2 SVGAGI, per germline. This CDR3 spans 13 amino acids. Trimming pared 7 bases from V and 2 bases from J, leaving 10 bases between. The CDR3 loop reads CASTELATDTQYF. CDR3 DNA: TGTGCCAGCACCGAACTAGCCACAGATACGCAGTATTTT.

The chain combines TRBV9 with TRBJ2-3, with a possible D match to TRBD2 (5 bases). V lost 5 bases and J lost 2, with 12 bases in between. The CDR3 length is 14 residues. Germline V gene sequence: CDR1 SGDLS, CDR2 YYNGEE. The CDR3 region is CASRSPGNTDTQYF. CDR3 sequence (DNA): TGTGCCAGCAGGTCCCCGGGGAACACAGATACGCAGTATTTT.

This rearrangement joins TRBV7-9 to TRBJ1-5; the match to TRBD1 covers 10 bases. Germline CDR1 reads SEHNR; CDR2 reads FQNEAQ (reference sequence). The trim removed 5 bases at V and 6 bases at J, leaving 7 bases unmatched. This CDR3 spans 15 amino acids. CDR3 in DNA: TGTGCCAGCAGCGCAGGGACAGGGGAAACTCAGCCCCAGCATTTT. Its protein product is CASSAGTGETQPQHF.

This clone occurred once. DNA for the CDR3: TGTGCCAGCAGCCCTAGAGATAGCAATCAGCCCCAGCATTTT. Encoded protein: CASSPRDSNQPQHF. The chain uses TRBV7-9 and TRBJ1-5; D unresolved. Trimming removed 5 bases at V and 0 bases at J, with 8 bases between. Germline lookup yields CDR1 SEHNR and CDR2 FQNEAQ (reference sequence). The CDR3 totals 14 residues.

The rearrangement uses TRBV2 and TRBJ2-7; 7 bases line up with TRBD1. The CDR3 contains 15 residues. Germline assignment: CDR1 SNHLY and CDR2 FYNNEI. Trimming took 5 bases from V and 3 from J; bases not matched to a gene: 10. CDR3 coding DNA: TGTGCCAGCAGTAGCCCCGAGGACAGGATCTACGAGCAGTACTTC. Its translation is CASSSPEDRIYEQYF.

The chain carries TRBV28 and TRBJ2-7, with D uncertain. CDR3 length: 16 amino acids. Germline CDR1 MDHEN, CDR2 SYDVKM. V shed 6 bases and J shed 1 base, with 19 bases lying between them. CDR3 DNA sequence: TGTGCCAGCAGCCGTAAAACAGAAAATCCTTCCTACGAGCAGTACTTC. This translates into CASSRKTENPSYEQYF.

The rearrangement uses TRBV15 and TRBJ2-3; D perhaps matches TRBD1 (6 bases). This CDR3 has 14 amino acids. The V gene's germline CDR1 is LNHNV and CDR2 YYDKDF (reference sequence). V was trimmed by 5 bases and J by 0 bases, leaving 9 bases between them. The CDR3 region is CATSLGASTDTQYF. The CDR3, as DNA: TGTGCCACCAGCCTGGGGGCGAGCACAGATACGCAGTATTTT.